The source of this T cell receptor (beta chain) is a study of naive and memory T cell subsets. Ligated cDNA underwent four rounds of PCR with nested alpha and beta constant region primers and SP2. Reverse transcription of blood and skin TCR RNA was primed at alpha and beta constant regions. TCRdb independently ran MiXCR on the 5' RACE reads; one entry per CDR3 protein. The sample has fewer than 40,000 distinct CDR3 sequences; approximately 15% are singletons. The CDR3 spans 15 residues. Germline assignment: CDR1 MNHEY and CDR2 SVGAGI. A UMI-containing oligonucleotide was joined by 3' ligation to the TCR cDNA template. Cells were not sorted; total RNA input targeted about 1 to 1000 ng. Regarding this clonotype: An end of the junction does not agree with germline; a read error may underlie this.

The TCR was taken from a female donor in good health. The chain joins TRBV6-5 to TRBJ1-3; D unresolved. The CDR3 region is CASSYSGPSRNTIYF. The CDR3 bases are TGTGCCAGCAGTTACAGCGGGCCCTCTAGAAACACCATATATTTT.